This T cell receptor beta chain was found in a study of patients and donors after allogeneic stem cell transplantation. In this sample, this clonotype turned up many times. TCRdb processed the RT-PCR reads anew with MiXCR; each CDR3 protein has one entry. The top ten clones hold under 55% of a sample with tens of thousands of distinct CDR3 sequences, around 28% of them seen once. The CDR3 sequence is 12 residues long. The V gene lost 5 bases and the J gene lost 4 bases, with 8 bases spanning the gap. The V call is TRBV12-3 or TRBV12-4, the J call TRBJ1-2, with D perhaps TRBD1 (5 bases). Sequencing was carried out using blood, either unsorted or a sorted T cell fraction (not recorded which). The source is a human donor who was either an allogeneic HSCT recipient or a stem cell or donor lymphocyte infusion donor (not recorded which). It is not recorded whose cells these are; they may come from a transplant donor. The chain's CDR3 is CASSQGGYGYTF. The DNA for the CDR3 is TGTGCCAGCAGTCAGGGTGGCTATGGCTACACCTTC.